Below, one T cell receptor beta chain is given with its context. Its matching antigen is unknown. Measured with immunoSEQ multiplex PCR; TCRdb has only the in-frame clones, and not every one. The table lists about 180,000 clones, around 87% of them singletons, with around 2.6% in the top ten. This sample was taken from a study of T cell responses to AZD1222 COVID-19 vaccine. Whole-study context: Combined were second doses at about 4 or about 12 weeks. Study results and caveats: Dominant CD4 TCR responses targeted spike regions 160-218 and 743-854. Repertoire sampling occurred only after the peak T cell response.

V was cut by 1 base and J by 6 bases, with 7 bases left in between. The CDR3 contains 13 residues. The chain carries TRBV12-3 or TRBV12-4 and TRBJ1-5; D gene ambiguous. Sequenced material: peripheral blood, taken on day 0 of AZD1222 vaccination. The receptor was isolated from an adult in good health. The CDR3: CASSLGGGQPQHF. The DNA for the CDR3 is TGTGCCAGCAGTTTAGGGGGAGGTCAGCCCCAGCATTTT.